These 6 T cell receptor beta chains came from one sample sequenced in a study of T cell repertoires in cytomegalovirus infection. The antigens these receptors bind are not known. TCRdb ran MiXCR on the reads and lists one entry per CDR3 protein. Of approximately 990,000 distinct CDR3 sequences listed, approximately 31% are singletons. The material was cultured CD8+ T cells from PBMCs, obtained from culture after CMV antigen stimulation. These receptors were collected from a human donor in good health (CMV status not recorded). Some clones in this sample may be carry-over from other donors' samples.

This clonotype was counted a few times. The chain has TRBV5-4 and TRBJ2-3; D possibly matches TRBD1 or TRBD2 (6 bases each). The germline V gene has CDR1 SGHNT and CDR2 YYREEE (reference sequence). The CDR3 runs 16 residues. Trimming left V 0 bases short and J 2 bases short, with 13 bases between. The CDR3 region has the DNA TGTGCCAGCAGCTTGGGAGGGGGGCTACCCACAGATACGCAGTATTTT. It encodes CASSLGGGLPTDTQYF.

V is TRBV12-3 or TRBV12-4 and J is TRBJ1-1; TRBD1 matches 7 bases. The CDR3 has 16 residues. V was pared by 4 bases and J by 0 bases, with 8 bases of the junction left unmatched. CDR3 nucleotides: TGTGCCAGCAGTTCCGGAGGGACAGATATGAACACTGAAGCTTTCTTT. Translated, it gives CASSSGGTDMNTEAFF.

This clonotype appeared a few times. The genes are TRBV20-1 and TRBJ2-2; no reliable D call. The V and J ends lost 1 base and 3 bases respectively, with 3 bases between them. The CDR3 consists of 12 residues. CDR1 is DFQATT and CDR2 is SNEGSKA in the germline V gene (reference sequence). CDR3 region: CSARVYTGELFF. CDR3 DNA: TGCAGTGCTAGAGTTTACACCGGGGAGCTGTTTTTT.

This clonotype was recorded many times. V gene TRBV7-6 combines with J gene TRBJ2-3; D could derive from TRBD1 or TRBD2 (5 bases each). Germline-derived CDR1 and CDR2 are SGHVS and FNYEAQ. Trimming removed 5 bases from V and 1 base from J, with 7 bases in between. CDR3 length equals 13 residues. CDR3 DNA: TGTGCCAGCAGCGGGGGAGGCACAGATACGCAGTATTTT. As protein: CASSGGGTDTQYF.

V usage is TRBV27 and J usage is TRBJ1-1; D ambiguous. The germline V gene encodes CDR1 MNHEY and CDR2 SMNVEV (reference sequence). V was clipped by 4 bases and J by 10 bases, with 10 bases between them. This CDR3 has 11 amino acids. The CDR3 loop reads CASSSYGRAFF. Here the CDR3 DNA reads TGTGCCAGCAGTTCCTATGGACGAGCTTTCTTT.

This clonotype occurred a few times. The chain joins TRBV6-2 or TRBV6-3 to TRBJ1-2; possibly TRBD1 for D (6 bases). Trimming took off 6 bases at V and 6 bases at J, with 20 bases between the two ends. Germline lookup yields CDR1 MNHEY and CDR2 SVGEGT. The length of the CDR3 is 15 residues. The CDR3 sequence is CASSNSPTGMDGYTF. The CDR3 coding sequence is TGTGCCAGCAGCAATTCCCCCACAGGGATGGATGGCTACACCTTC.